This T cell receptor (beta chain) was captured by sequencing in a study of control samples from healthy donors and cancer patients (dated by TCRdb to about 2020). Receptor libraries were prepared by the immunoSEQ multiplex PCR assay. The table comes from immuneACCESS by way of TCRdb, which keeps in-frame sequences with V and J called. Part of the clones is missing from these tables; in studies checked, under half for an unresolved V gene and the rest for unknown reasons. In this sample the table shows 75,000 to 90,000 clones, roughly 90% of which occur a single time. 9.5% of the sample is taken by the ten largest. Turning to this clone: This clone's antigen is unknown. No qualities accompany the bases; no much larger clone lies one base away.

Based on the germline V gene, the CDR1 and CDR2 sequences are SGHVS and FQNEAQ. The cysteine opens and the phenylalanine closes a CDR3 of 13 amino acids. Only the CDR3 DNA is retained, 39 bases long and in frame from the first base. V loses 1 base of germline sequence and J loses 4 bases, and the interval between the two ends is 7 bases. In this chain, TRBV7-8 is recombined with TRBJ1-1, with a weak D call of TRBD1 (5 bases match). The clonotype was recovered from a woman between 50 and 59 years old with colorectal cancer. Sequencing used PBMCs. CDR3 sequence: CASSLGQGTEAFF. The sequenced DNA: TGTGCCAGCAGCTTAGGCCAGGGCACTGAAGCTTTCTTT. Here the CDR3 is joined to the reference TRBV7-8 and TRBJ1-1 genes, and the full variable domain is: GAGVSQSPRYKVAKRGQDVALRCDPISGHVSLFWYQQALGQGPEFLTYFQNEAQLDKSGLPSDRFFAERPEGSVSTLKIQRTQQEDSAVYLCASSLGQGTEAFFGQGTRLTVV.